Presented here are 5 T cell receptor beta chains from one specimen sequenced in a study of T cells in Graves' hyperthyroidism and ophthalmopathy. The investigators amplified TCR beta CDR3 regions from RNA transcripts. The HTBI primer set was used in a first-round RT-PCR of the TCR CDR3. TCRdb reprocessed the multiplex PCR reads with MiXCR, giving one entry per CDR3 protein. The sample carries about 370,000 distinct CDR3 sequences, 15% recorded once. The sample was blood. These receptors were taken from a woman aged 55-75 years with Graves' ophthalmopathy.

This clonotype has only a few counts. The rearrangement joins TRBV6-1 to TRBJ2-1, with D possibly TRBD1 on 5 matching bases. The CDR3 spans 13 residues. Germline CDR1 MNHNS, CDR2 SASEGT. V was shortened by 2 bases and J by 9 bases, with 11 bases between the two germline ends. The CDR3 is CASSELDNLEQFF. The CDR3 nucleotides are TGTGCCAGCAGTGAATTGGACAACCTTGAGCAGTTCTTC.

V is TRBV9 and J is TRBJ2-1; possibly TRBD2 for D (5 bases). Per germline, CDR1 SGDLS and CDR2 YYNGEE. Trimming took 0 bases from V and 4 from J, leaving 11 bases between them. The CDR3 length is 15 residues. The CDR3 DNA reads as TGTGCCAGCAGCGTAGATGGCGGGCCTTACAATGAGCAGTTCTTC. Translating it yields CASSVDGGPYNEQFF.

Comments on this clonotype: A single base separates this from a much larger clone, so it may be a read error. The genes are TRBV28 and TRBJ1-5; possible D gene TRBD1, 5 bases. The CDR3 is made up of 14 amino acids. CDR1 and CDR2 from the germline V gene are MDHEN and SYDVKM. Trimming removed 7 bases from V and 4 bases from J, with 14 bases in between. CDR3 nucleotide sequence: TGTGCCAGCACGTCCGGGACCCGGAATCAGCCCCAGCATTTT. Amino acid sequence: CASTSGTRNQPQHF. The full variable domain, with the rest looked up from reference TRBV28 and TRBJ1-5, is DVKVTQSSRYLVKRTGEKVFLECVQDMDHENMFWYRQDPGLGLRLIYFSYDVKMKEKGDIPEGYSVSREKKERFSLILESASTNQTSMYLCASTSGTRNQPQHFGDGTRLSIL.

This clonotype was counted ten times or more. The V and J genes are TRBV14 and TRBJ2-3; no clear D. Germline CDR1 reads SGHDN; CDR2 reads FVKESK. V was cut by 0 bases and J by 3 bases, with 4 bases left in between. The CDR3 has 13 residues. The DNA for the CDR3 is TGTGCCAGCAGCCAAGACCTTACAGATACGCAGTATTTT. Protein sequence: CASSQDLTDTQYF.

This clonotype has ten or more counts. This chain uses TRBV7-2 with TRBJ2-2; no reliable D call. The CDR3 totals 15 residues. The ends were cut back, 5 bases at V and 6 bases at J, with 16 bases in the middle. Germline-derived CDR1 and CDR2 are SGHTA and FQGNSA. CDR3 residues: CASSPPGRQAGELFF. Here the CDR3 DNA reads TGTGCCAGCAGCCCCCCCGGTAGGCAAGCCGGGGAGCTGTTTTTT.